A single sample gave rise to the 19 T cell receptor beta chains below, sequenced in a study of molecular identifiers for immune sequencing clone quantification. TCRdb fed the PCR reads into MiXCR, producing one record per CDR3 protein. Counted here are about 510,000 distinct CDR3 sequences, roughly 26% occurring once; the ten biggest clones make up around 0.79%. The sequenced sample consisted of naive CD8+ T cells from blood, with Jurkat cell RNA spiked in. Documented subset: FACS-sorted CD8+CD4-CCR7+CD45RA+ naive T cells. These TCRs come from a human donor in good health. Some libraries in this study had Jurkat cell RNA spiked in.

The table lists this clonotype with many counts. This sequence joins TRBV12-3 or TRBV12-4 and TRBJ2-3, with 11 bases identical to TRBD1. With V trimmed by 4 bases and J by 5 bases, 8 bases remained unmatched. This CDR3 is 16 amino acids long. In DNA form, the CDR3 reads TGTGCCAGCAGTTCAAGGACAGGGGGCGTGAAAGATACGCAGTATTTT. It is translated as CASSSRTGGVKDTQYF.

This clonotype occurred once. This may come from a read error, since a much larger clone is one base off. The chain joins TRBV5-1 to TRBJ2-5, with D unclear. The CDR3 is 16 amino acids. Germline CDR1 and CDR2: SGHRS and YFSETQ. CDR3 amino acids: CASSFGMAEVQATQYF. CDR3 DNA: TGCGCCAGCAGCTTCGGTATGGCAGAAGTACAAGCGACCCAGTACTTC.

This clonotype showed up many times. The chain employs TRBV7-3 and TRBJ2-2; D gene unclear. Trimming took 3 bases from V and 7 from J, leaving 6 bases between them. The CDR3 has 12 residues. Germline lookup yields CDR1 SGHTA and CDR2 FQGTGA. The DNA of the CDR3 is TGTGCCAGCAGCTTGATCCGCGGGGAGCTGTTTTTT. Encoded protein: CASSLIRGELFF.

Only a few counts were recorded for this clonotype. The chain employs TRBV7-9 and TRBJ2-7; D could derive from TRBD1 or TRBD2 (5 bases each). Germline loops: CDR1 SEHNR, CDR2 FQNEAQ (reference sequence). With 7 bases removed from V and 0 bases from J, the gap between germline ends came to 31 bases. The CDR3 runs to 20 residues. CDR3 sequence reads: CASTRSGTRRVSESSYEQYF. In DNA, the CDR3 is TGTGCCAGCACCCGATCCGGGACCCGACGGGTTAGCGAGAGCTCCTACGAGCAGTACTTC.

This clonotype was seen many times. The V gene is TRBV10-3, the J gene TRBJ1-1; TRBD1 is a possible D gene (6 bases). Between the trimmed V and J ends, which lost 8 bases and 1 base, there was a span of 11 bases. This CDR3 is 13 amino acids long. Germline values: CDR1 ENHRY, CDR2 SYGVKD. The CDR3 here is CAIRGGANTEAFF. The CDR3 DNA sequence: TGTGCCATCCGGGGGGGCGCGAACACTGAAGCTTTCTTT.

This clonotype was counted a few times. V gene TRBV6-5 combines with J gene TRBJ1-5; a weak D match, TRBD1 (6 bases). Trimming left V 6 bases short and J 7 bases short, with 16 bases between. Germline V CDR1 and CDR2: MNHEY, SVGAGI. The CDR3 is made up of 14 amino acids. CDR3 amino acids: CASSQGKGIQPQHF. CDR3 DNA: TGTGCCAGCAGCCAGGGGAAGGGAATACAGCCCCAGCATTTT.

The V and J genes are TRBV30 and TRBJ1-1, with TRBD1 identical over 7 bases. Germline CDR1 GTSNPN, CDR2 SVGIG (reference sequence). This CDR3 is built from 12 residues. Trimming cost V 5 bases and J 2 bases; bases outside gene matches: 2. The CDR3 coding sequence is TGTGCCTGGGGACAGGCAAACACTGAAGCTTTCTTT. Protein: CAWGQANTEAFF.

The chain couples TRBV15 to TRBJ2-3; D is tentatively TRBD1 or TRBD2 (5 bases each). With 8 bases removed from V and 1 base from J, the gap between germline ends came to 19 bases. The germline CDR1 and CDR2 sequences are LNHNV and YYDKDF (reference sequence). The CDR3 runs to 16 residues. CDR3 nucleotide sequence: TGTGCCACCCGAAATCGAAGGGGAGAGGGCACAGATACGCAGTATTTT. Translating it yields CATRNRRGEGTDTQYF.

Regarding this clonotype: Likely a read error: the CDR3 ends without its conserved phenylalanine or tryptophan. V and J are TRBV6-5 and TRBJ2-6; unclear D gene. The V gene lost 2 bases and the J gene lost 2 bases, with 10 bases spanning the gap. CDR3 length equals 16 residues. CDR1 and CDR2 (germline): MNHEY, SVGAGI. This CDR3 is CASSYPSGAGANVLTL. CDR3 sequence (DNA): TGTGCCAGCAGTTACCCGAGTGGAGCTGGGGCCAACGTCCTGACTTTG.

A note on this clonotype: This sequence may be a read error, since a much larger clone differs from it by one base. The chain joins TRBV27 to TRBJ2-7, with TRBD2 identical over 13 bases. Per the germline V gene, CDR1 is MNHEY and CDR2 is SMNVEV (reference sequence). The CDR3 has 15 residues. This chain's CDR3 is CASSPRTSGSGEQCF. Here the CDR3 DNA reads TGTGCCAGCAGTCCTCGGACTAGCGGGAGCGGCGAGCAGTGCTTC.

There are a few counts of this clonotype. This chain joins TRBV9 and TRBJ1-3; D ambiguous. The CDR3 extends over 16 amino acids. V lost 4 bases, J lost 0 bases, and 14 bases lay in between. CDR1 and CDR2 (germline): SGDLS, YYNGEE. Written as DNA, the CDR3 is TGTGCCAGCAGCCCCAGGACGGAGAGCTCTGGAAACACCATATATTTT. Amino acids: CASSPRTESSGNTIYF.

With respect to this clonotype: This may be a read error, as it is one base from a much larger clone. The rearrangement uses TRBV5-3 and TRBJ2-3, with D tentatively TRBD1 (5 bases). Near its end, the DNA agrees better with TRBJ1-5, so the J call may be wrong. TRBV5-3 is an open reading frame whose function is uncertain. This CDR3 has 15 residues. CDR3 protein: CASSGDGTSTDTQHF. DNA of the CDR3: TGTGCCAGCAGTGGGGACGGAACCAGCACAGATACGCAGCATTTT.

This clonotype turned up a few times. The V call is TRBV7-9, the J call TRBJ2-5; 7 bases are shared with TRBD1. Germline V gene data show CDR1 as SEHNR and CDR2 as FQNEAQ (reference sequence). The trim removed 1 base at V and 2 bases at J, leaving 4 bases unmatched. The CDR3 has 15 residues. CDR3 DNA: TGTGCCAGCAGCTTAGATCCGGGACAGCAAGAGACCCAGTACTTC. This encodes CASSLDPGQQETQYF.

This clonotype was counted a few times. The chain employs TRBV9 and TRBJ2-7; the D gene is possibly TRBD2 (5 bases). V lost 3 bases to trimming and J lost 3 bases, with 16 bases between them. CDR1 is SGDLS, CDR2 YYNGEE, per germline. The CDR3 extends over 15 amino acids. The CDR3 DNA reads as TGTGCCAGCAGCGGGCGTCCTGACGGGGACTACGAGCAGTACTTC. This sequence encodes CASSGRPDGDYEQYF.

The J gene is TRBJ2-7, the V gene TRBV4-1; the match to TRBD2 covers 11 bases. This CDR3 contains 15 residues. The V gene's germline CDR1 is MGHRA and CDR2 YSYEKL. J gave up 9 bases and V 1 base, and 8 bases lay outside the gene matches. The CDR3 reads CASSQAGSGGGGQYF. CDR3 DNA: TGCGCCAGCAGCCAAGCAGGTAGCGGGGGGGGTGGGCAGTACTTC.

The chain recombines TRBV5-1 with TRBJ2-5, with D unclear. The germline V and J ends were trimmed by 5 bases and 3 bases, with 14 bases remaining between them. The CDR3 is 14 amino acids. Germline values: CDR1 SGHRS, CDR2 YFSETQ. The DNA of the CDR3 is TGCGCCAGCAGATGGACCCATGGGGAAGAGACCCAGTACTTC. Translation: CASRWTHGEETQYF.

This clonotype was seen ten or more times. The V and J genes are TRBV4-3 and TRBJ2-7; D possibly corresponds to TRBD2 (5 bases). Trimming removed 1 base at V and 0 bases at J, with 10 bases between. CDR3 length: 15 amino acids. The germline gives CDR1 LGHNA, CDR2 YSLEER. CDR3 DNA: TGCGCCAGCAGCCAAGTCGAGGGCAGCTCCTACGAGCAGTACTTC. Translation: CASSQVEGSSYEQYF.

Points on this clonotype: A much larger clone lies a single base off, so this may be a read error. J is TRBJ2-3 and V is TRBV11-2; 8 nucleotides agree with TRBD2. Unmatched junction bases numbered 7, after V lost 3 bases and J lost 8 bases. The CDR3 has 14 amino acids. The germline V gene encodes CDR1 SGHAT and CDR2 FQNNGV. CDR3 protein: CASSFAGGAGTQYF. Written as DNA, the CDR3 is TGTGCCAGCAGCTTCGCCGGGGGGGCAGGTACGCAGTATTTT.

This chain links TRBV20-1 with TRBJ2-2; D unresolved. CDR1 DFQATT and CDR2 SNEGSKA come from the germline V gene (reference sequence). The CDR3 sequence is 10 residues long. Deletions cut 5 bases from V and 5 bases from J, with 3 bases between. CDR3 sequence (DNA): TGCAGTGCTGGGACCGGGGAGCTGTTTTTT. Residues: CSAGTGELFF.